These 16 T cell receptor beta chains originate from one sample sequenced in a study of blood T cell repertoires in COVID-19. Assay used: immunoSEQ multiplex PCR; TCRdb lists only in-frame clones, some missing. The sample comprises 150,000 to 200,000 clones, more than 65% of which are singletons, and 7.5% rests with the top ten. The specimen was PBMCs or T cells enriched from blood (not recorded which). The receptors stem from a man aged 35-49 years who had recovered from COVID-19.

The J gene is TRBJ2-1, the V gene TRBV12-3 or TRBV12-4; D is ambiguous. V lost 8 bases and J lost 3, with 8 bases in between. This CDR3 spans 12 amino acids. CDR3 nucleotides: TGTGCCAGCCTCCCCCTCTACAATGAGCAGTTCTTC. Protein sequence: CASLPLYNEQFF.

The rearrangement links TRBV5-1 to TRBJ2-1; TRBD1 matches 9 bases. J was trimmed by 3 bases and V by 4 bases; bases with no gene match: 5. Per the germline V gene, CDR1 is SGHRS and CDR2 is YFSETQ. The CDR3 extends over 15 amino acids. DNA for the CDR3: TGCGCCAGCAGCCCGCCGGGACAGGGCTACAATGAGCAGTTCTTC. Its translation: CASSPPGQGYNEQFF.

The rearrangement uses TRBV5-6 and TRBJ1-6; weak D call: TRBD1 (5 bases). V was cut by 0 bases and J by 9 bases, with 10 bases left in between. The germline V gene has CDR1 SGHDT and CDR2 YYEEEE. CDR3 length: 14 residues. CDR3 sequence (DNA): TGTGCCAGCAGCTTGGACAGGTGGGGTTCACCCCTCCACTTT. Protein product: CASSLDRWGSPLHF.

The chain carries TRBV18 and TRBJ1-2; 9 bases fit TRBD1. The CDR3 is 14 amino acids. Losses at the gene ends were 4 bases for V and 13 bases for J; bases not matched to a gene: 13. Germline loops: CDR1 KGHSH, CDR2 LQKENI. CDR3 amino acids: CASSQTRDRAISTF. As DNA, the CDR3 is TGTGCCAGCTCACAAACCCGGGACAGGGCTATATCCACCTTC.

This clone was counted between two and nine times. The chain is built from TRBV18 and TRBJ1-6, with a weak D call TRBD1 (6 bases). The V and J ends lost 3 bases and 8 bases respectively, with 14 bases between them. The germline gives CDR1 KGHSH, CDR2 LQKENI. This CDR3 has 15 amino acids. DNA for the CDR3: TGTGCCAGCTCACCTCCGGGACACCAAGATTCACCCCTCCACTTT. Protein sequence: CASSPPGHQDSPLHF.

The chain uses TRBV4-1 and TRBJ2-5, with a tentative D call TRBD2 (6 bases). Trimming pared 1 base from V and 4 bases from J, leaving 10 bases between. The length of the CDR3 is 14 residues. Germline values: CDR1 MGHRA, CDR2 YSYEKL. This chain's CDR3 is CASSQALGGETQYF. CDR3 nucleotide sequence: TGCGCCAGCAGCCAAGCGTTGGGGGGAGAGACCCAGTACTTC.

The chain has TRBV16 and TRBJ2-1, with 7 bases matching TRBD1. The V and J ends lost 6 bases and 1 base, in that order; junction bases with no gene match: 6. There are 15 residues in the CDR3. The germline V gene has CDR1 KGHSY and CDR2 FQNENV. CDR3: CASSSETGSYNEQFF. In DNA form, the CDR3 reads TGTGCCAGCAGTTCAGAGACAGGGTCCTACAATGAGCAGTTCTTC.

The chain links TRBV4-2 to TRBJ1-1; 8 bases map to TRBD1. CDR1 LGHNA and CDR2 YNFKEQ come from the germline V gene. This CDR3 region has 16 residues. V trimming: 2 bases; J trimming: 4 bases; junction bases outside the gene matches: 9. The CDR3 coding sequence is TGTGCCAGCAGCCAACTCGGAGGGACAGGCCTCACTGAAGCTTTCTTT. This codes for CASSQLGGTGLTEAFF.

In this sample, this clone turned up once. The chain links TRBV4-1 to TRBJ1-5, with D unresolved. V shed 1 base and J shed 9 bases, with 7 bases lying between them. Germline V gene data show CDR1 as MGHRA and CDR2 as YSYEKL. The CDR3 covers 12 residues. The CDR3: CASSQGGRPQHF. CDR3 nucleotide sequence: TGCGCCAGCAGCCAAGGCGGCAGGCCCCAGCATTTT.

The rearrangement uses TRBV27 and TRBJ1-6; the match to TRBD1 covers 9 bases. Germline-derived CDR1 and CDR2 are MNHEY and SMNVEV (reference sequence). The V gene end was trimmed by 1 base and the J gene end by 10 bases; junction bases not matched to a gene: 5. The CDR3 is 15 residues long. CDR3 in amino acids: CASSLYRTGDSPLHF. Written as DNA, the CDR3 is TGTGCCAGCAGTTTATACAGGACAGGGGACTCACCCCTCCACTTT.

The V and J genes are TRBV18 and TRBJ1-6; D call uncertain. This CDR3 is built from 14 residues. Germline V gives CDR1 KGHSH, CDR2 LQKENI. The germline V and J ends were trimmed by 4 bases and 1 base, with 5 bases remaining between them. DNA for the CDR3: TGTGCCAGCTCACAGGAGTCCTATAATTCACCCCTCCACTTT. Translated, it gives CASSQESYNSPLHF. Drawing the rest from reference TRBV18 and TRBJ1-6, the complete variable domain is NAGVMQNPRHLVRRRGQEARLRCSPMKGHSHVYWYRQLPEEGLKFMVYLQKENIIDESGMPKERFSAEFPKEGPSILRIQQVVRGDSAAYFCASSQESYNSPLHFGNGTRLTVT.

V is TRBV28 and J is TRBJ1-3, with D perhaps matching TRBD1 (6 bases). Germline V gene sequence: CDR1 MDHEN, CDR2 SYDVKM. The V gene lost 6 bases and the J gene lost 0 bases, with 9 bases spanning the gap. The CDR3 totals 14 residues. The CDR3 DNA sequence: TGTGCCAGCAGGGACAGTCTCTCTGGAAACACCATATATTTT. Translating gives CASRDSLSGNTIYF.

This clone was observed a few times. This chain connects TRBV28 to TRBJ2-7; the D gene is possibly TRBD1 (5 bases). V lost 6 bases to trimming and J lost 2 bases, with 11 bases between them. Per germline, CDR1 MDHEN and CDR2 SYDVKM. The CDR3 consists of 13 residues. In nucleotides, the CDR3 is TGTGCCAGCAGCCCAGACAGCACCTACGAGCAGTACTTC. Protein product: CASSPDSTYEQYF.

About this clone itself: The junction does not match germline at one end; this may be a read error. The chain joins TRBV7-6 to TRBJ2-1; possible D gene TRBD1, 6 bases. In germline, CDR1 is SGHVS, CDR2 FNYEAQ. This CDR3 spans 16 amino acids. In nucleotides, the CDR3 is TGTGCCAGCAGCCCGCCCCTGGGGACATCCTACTATGAGCAGTTCTTC. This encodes CASSPPLGTSYYEQFF. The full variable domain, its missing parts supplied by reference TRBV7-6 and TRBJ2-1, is GAGVSQSPRYKVTKRGQDVALRCDPISGHVSLYWYRQALGQGPEFLTYFNYEAQQDKSGLPNDRFSAERPEGSISTLTIQRTEQRDSAMYRCASSPPLGTSYYEQFFGPGTRLTVL.

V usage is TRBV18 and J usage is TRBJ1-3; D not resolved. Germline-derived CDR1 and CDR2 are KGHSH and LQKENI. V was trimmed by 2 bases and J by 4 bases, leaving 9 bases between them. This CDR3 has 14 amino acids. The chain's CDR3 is CASSPERAGNTIYF. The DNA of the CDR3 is TGTGCCAGCTCACCAGAGCGGGCAGGAAACACCATATATTTT.

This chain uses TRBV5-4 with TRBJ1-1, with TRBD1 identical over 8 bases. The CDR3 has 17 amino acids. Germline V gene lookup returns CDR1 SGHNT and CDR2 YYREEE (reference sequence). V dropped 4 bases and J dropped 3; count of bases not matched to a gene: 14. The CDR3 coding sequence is TGTGCCAGCAGCCAGATTAATACAGGGGGGAGGGACACTGAAGCTTTCTTT. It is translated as CASSQINTGGRDTEAFF.